This TCR beta chain was captured in a study of T cell responses to AZD1222 COVID-19 vaccine. Study-level findings and limits: Distributed over spike, vaccine-associated CD4 TCRs predominated at 160-218 and 743-854. Possibly, clonal diversity was underestimated; donors were largely white British and included more females. Reportedly, nearly half the spike-specific TCRs target unmutated variant regions.

TCRdb keeps only in-frame clones here, not all; method: immunoSEQ multiplex PCR. The sample records about 76,000 clones, roughly 88% being singletons. The germline V and J ends were trimmed by 6 bases and 2 bases, with 4 bases remaining between them. This CDR3 is 11 amino acids long. Germline V CDR1 and CDR2: MNHEY, SVGAGI. Details on this clone: Its antigen remains unidentified.

The chain links TRBV6-5 to TRBJ2-5; D is unresolved. The clonotype comes from an adult in good health. The input for sequencing was peripheral blood, taken on day 0 of AZD1222 vaccination. The DNA for the CDR3 is TGTGCCAGCAGGCAACAAGAGACCCAGTACTTC. It is translated as CASRQQETQYF.